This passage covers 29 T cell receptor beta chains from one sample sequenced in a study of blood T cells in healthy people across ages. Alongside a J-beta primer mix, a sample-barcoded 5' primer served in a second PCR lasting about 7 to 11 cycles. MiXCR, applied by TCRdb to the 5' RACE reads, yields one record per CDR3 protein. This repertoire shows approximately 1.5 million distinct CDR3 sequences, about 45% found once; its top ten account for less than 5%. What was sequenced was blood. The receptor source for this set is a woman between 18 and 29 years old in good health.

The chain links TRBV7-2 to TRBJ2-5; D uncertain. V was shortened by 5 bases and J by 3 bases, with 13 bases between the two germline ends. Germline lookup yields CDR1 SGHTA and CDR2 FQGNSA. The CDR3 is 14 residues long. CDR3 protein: CASSGLGYKETQYF. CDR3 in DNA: TGTGCCAGCAGCGGTTTAGGCTACAAAGAGACCCAGTACTTC.

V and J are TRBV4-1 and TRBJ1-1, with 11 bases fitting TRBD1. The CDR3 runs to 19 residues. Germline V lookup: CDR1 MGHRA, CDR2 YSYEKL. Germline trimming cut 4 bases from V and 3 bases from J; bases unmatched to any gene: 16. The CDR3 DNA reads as TGCGCCAGCAGCCCGCGTCCGGGACAGGGGGGAAGGTGGGACACTGAAGCTTTCTTT. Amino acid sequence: CASSPRPGQGGRWDTEAFF.

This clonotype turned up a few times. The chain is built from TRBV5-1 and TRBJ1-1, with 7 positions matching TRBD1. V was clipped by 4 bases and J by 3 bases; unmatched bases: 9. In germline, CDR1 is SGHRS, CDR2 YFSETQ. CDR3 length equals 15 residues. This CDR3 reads CASSPRQGGYTEAFF. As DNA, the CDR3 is TGCGCCAGCAGCCCCAGACAGGGAGGGTACACTGAAGCTTTCTTT.

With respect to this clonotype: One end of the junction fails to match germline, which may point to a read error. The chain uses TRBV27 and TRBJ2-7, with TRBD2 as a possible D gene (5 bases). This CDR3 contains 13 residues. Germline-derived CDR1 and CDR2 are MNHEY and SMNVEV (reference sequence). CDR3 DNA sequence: TGTGCCGGCAGTTTGGCCGGGGTCTACGAGCAGTACTTC. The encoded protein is CAGSLAGVYEQYF.

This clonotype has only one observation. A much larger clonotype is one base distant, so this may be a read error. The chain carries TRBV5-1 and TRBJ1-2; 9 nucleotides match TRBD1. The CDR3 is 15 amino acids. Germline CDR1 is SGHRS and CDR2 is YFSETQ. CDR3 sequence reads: CAGSIGTGINYGYTF. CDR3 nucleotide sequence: TGCGCCGGCAGCATCGGGACAGGGATCAACTATGGCTACACCTTC.

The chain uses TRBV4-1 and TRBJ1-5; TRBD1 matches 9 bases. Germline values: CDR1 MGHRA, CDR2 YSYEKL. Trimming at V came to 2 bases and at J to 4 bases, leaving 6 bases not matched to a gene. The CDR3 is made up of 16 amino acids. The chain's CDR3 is CASSQPTGGSNQPQHF. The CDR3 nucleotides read TGCGCCAGCAGCCAACCGACAGGGGGATCAAATCAGCCCCAGCATTTT.

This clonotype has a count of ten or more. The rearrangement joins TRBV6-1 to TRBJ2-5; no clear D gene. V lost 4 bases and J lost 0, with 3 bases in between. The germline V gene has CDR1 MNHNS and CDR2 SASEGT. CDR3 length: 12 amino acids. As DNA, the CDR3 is TGTGCCAGCAGTGGGGACCAAGAGACCCAGTACTTC. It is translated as CASSGDQETQYF.

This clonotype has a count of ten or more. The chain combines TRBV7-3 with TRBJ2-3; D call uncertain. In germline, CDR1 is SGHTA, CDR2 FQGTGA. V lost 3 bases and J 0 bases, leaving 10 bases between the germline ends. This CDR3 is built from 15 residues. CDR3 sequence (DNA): TGTGCCAGCAGCTTGGGTACTACCAGCACAGATACGCAGTATTTT. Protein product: CASSLGTTSTDTQYF.

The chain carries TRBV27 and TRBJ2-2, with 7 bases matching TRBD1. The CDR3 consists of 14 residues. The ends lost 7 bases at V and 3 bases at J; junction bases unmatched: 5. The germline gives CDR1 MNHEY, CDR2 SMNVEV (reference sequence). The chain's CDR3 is CASKNRGYTGELFF. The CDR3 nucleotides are TGTGCCAGCAAGAACAGGGGTTACACCGGGGAGCTGTTTTTT.

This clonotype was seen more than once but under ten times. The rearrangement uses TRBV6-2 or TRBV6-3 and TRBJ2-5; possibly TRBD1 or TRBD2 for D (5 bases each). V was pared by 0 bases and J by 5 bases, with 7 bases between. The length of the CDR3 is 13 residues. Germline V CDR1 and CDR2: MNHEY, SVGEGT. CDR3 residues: CASSYSGVETQYF. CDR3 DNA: TGTGCCAGCAGTTACTCGGGGGTGGAGACCCAGTACTTC.

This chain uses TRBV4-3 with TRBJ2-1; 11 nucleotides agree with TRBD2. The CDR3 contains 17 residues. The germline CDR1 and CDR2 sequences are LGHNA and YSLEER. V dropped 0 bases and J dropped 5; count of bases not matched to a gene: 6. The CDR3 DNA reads TGCGCCAGCAGCCAAGATTACGCTAGCGGGAGGAACAATGAGCAGTTCTTC. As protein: CASSQDYASGRNNEQFF.

The CDR3 region has the DNA TGTGCCACTCAAGCGGGGGGGCATGAGCAGTTCTTC. The encoded protein is CATQAGGHEQFF. The chain has TRBV27 and TRBJ2-1; 10 positions agree with TRBD2. V lost 10 bases and J lost 8; bases outside the gene matches: 5. Looked up from germline, CDR1 is MNHEY and CDR2 is SMNVEV (reference sequence). This CDR3 contains 12 residues.

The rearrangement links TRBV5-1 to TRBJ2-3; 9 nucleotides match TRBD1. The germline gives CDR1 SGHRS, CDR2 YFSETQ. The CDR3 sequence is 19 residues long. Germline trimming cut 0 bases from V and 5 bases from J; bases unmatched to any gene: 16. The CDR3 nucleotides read TGCGCCAGCAGCTTGGATGGACAGGGGACTCGTTGGGTCTTAGATACGCAGTATTTT. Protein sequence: CASSLDGQGTRWVLDTQYF.

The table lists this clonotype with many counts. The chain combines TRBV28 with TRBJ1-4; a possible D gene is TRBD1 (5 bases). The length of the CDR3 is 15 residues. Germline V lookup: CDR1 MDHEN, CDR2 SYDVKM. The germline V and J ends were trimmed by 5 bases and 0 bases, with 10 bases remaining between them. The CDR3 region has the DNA TGTGCCAGCAGTGTCCGGGGGGCAACTAATGAAAAACTGTTTTTT. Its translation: CASSVRGATNEKLFF. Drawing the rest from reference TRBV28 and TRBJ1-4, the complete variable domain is DVKVTQSSRYLVKRTGEKVFLECVQDMDHENMFWYRQDPGLGLRLIYFSYDVKMKEKGDIPEGYSVSREKKERFSLILESASTNQTSMYLCASSVRGATNEKLFFGSGTQLSVL.

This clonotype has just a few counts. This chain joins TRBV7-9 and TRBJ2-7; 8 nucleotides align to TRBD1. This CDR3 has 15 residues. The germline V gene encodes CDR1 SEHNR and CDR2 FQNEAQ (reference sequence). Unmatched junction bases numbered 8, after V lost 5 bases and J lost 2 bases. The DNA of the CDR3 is TGTGCCAGCAGCCTACAGGGGGAGAACCCCTACGAGCAGTACTTC. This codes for CASSLQGENPYEQYF.

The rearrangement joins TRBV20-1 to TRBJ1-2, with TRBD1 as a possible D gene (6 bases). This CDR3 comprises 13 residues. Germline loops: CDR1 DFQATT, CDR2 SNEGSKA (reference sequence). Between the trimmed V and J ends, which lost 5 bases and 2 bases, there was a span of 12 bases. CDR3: CSAHRQENYGYTF. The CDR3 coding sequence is TGCAGTGCTCATCGACAGGAAAACTATGGCTACACCTTC.

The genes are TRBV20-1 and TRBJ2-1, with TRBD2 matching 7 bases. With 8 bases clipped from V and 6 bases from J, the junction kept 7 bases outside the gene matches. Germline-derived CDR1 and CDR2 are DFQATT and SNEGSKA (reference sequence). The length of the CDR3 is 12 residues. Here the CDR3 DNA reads TGCAGTTGGGGGGAGGGCCTCAATGAGCAGTTCTTC. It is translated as CSWGEGLNEQFF.

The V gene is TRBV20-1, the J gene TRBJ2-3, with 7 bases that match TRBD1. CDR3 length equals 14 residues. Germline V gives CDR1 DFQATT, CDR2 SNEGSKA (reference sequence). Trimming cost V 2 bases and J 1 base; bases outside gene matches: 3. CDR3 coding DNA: TGCAGTGCTAGATCTCAGGGGGGCACAGATACGCAGTATTTT. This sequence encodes CSARSQGGTDTQYF.

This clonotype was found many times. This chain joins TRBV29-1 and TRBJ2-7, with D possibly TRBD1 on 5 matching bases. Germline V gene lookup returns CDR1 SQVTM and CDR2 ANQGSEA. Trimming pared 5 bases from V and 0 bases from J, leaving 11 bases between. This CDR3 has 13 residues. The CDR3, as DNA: TGCAGCGTTCGATCAGGGCTCTCCTACGAGCAGTACTTC. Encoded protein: CSVRSGLSYEQYF.

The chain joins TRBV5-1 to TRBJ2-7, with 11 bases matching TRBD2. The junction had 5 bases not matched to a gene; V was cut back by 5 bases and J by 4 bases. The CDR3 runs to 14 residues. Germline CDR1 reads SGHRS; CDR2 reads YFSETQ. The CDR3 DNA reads TGCGCCAGCAGTATAGCGGGGGGGCCTTACGAGCAGTACTTC. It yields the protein CASSIAGGPYEQYF.

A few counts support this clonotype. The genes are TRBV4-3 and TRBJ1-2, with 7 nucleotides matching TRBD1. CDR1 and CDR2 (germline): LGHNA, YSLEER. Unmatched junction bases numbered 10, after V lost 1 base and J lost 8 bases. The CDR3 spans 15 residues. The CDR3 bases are TGCGCCAGCAGCCAAGTGAGACAGGGTGCGGCAGGCTACACCTTC. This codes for CASSQVRQGAAGYTF.

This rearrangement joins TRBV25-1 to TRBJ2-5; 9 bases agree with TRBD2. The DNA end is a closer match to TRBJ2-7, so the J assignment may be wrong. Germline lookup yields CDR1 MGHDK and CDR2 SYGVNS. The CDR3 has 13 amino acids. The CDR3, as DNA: TGTGCCAGCAGTGAGAGACTAGCGGCCGAGCAGTACTTC. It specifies CASSERLAAEQYF.

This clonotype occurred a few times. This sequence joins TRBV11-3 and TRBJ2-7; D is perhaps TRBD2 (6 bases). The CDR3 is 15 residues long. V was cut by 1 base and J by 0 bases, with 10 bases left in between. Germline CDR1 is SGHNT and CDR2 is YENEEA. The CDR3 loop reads CASSLGGDHSYEQYF. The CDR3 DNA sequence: TGTGCCAGCAGCTTAGGGGGGGACCACTCCTACGAGCAGTACTTC.

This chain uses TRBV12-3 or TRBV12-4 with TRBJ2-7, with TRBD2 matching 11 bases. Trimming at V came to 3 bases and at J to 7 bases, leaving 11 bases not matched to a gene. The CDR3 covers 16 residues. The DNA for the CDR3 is TGTGCCAGCAGTTTGATAAAACTAGCGGGAGTCAATGAGCAGTACTTC. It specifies CASSLIKLAGVNEQYF.

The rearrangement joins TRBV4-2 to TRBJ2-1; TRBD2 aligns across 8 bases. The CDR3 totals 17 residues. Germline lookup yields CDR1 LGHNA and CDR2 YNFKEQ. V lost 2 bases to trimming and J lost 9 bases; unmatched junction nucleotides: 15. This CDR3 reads CASSQITLAGNLVEQFF. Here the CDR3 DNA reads TGTGCCAGCAGCCAAATCACCTTAGCGGGAAATCTGGTTGAGCAGTTCTTC.

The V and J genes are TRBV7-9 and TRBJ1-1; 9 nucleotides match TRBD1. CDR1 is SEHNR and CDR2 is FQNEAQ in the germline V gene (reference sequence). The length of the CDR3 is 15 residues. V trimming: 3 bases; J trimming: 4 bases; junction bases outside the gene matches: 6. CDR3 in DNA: TGTGCCAGCAGCTTCCGGACAGGGGTGAGCACTGAAGCTTTCTTT. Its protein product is CASSFRTGVSTEAFF. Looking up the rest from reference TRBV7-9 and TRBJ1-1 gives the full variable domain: DTGVSQNPRHKITKRGQNVTFRCDPISEHNRLYWYRQTLGQGPEFLTYFQNEAQLEKSRLLSDRFSAERPKGSFSTLEIQRTEQGDSAMYLCASSFRTGVSTEAFFGQGTRLTVV.

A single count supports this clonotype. CDR3 sequence reads: CASSQVRGRHEAFF. CDR3 in DNA: TGTGCCAGCAGCCAAGTAAGGGGACGACATGAAGCTTTCTTT. The rearrangement joins TRBV14 to TRBJ1-1; a possible D gene is TRBD1 (5 bases). The CDR3 runs 14 residues. Germline V lookup: CDR1 SGHDN, CDR2 FVKESK. Trimming left V 1 base short and J 7 bases short, with 13 bases between.

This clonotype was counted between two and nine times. CDR3 bases: TGTGCCAGCAGTCTCCGTAGGGCGTTAGAGACCCAGTACTTC. Residues: CASSLRRALETQYF. The rearrangement joins TRBV2 to TRBJ2-5, with unresolved D. Trimming pared 5 bases from V and 4 bases from J, leaving 14 bases between. The CDR3 length is 14 residues. Germline V lookup: CDR1 SNHLY, CDR2 FYNNEI.

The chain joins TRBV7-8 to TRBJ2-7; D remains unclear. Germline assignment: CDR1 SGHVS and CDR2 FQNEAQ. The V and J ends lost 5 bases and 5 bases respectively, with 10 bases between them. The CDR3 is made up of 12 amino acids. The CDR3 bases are TGTGCCAGCAGCACAACAGAGAACGAGCAGTACTTC. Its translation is CASSTTENEQYF.